This TCR beta chain stems from a study of CD8+ T cells in alopecia areata. Study details: Patients took tofacitinib for 6 to 18 months, followed by 6 drug-free months. Overall study results and limits: Unlike in mice, where it was clearer, TCR sharing across patients was less clear, possibly HLA-related.

Treatment indicated: oral pan-JAK inhibitor, 5-10 mg twice daily. Using a FACSAria, the CD4+ and CD8+ T cells were sorted from the PBMCs. There are a few counts of this clone. Its antigen is currently unknown. Extraction and reverse transcription of RNA yielded cDNA as the sequencing template. Produced via immunoSEQ multiplex PCR; TCRdb's table is partial and in-frame only. Of 150,000 to 250,000 clones detected, 50% to 60% appear once; the ten largest clones hold roughly 3.3%. The TCR sequence derives from a human donor with alopecia areata. The material was CD4+ T cells sorted from blood, obtained at week 4, from a patient treated with tofacitinib.

The CDR3 DNA is TGTGCCAGCAGTTTAATAGTGAACACCGGGGAGCTGTTTTTT. This gives the protein CASSLIVNTGELFF. The chain uses TRBV28 and TRBJ2-2; D gene unclear. Trimming cost V 2 bases and J 1 base, with 5 bases left between them. CDR1 MDHEN and CDR2 SYDVKM come from the germline V gene. The CDR3 covers 14 residues.